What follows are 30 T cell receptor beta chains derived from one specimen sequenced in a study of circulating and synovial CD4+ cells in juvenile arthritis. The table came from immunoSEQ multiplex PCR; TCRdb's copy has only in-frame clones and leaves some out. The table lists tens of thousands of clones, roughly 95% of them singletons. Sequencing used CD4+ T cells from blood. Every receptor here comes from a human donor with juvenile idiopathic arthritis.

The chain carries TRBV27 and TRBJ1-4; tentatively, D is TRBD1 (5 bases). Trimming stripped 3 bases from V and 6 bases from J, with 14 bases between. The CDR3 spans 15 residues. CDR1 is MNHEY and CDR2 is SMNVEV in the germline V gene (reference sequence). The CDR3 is CASSFGGTDYEKLFF. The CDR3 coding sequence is TGTGCCAGCAGTTTTGGAGGGACCGACTATGAAAAACTGTTTTTT.

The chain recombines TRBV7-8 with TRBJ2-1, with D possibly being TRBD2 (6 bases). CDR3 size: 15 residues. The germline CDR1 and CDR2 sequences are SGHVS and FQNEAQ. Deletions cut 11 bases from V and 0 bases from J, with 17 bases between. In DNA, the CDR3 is TGTGCCGCCCAGTCAGCGGGCCTCTCCTACAATGAGCAGTTCTTC. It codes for CAAQSAGLSYNEQFF.

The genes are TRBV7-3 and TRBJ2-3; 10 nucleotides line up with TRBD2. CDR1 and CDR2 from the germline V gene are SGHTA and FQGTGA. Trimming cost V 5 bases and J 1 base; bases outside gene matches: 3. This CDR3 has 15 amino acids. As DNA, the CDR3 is TGTGCCAGCAGCGTGGGACTAGCGCGCACAGATACGCAGTATTTT. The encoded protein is CASSVGLARTDTQYF.

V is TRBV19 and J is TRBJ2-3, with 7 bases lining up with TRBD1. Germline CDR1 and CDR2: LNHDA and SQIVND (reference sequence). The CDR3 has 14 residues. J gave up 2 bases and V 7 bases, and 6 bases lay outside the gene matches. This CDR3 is CASKGALTTDTQYF. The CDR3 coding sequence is TGTGCCAGTAAGGGGGCGCTAACCACAGATACGCAGTATTTT.

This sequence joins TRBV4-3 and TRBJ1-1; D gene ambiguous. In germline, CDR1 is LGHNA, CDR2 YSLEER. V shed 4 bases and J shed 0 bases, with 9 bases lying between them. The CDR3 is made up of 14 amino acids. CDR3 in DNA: TGCGCCAGCAGCCGGGGAGGATTGAACACTGAAGCTTTCTTT. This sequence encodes CASSRGGLNTEAFF.

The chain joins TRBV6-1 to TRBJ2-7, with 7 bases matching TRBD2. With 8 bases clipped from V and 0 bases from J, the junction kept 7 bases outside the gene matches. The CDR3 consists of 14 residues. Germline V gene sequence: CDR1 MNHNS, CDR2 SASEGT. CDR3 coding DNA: TGTGCCAGCCGGGAGGACTACCTCTCCTACGAGCAGTACTTC. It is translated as CASREDYLSYEQYF.

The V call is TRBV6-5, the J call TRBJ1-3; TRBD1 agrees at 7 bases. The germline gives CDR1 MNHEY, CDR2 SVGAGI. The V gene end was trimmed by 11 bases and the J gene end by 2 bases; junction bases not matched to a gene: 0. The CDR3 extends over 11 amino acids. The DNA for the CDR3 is TGTGCCGGGACAGCTGGAAACACCATATATTTT. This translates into CAGTAGNTIYF.

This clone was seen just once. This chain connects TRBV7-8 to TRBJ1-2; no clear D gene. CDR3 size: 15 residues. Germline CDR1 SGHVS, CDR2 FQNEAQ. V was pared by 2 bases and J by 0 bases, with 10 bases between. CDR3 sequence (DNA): TGTGCCAGCAGCTTAACGGAGACTCCTAACTATGGCTACACCTTC. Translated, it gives CASSLTETPNYGYTF.

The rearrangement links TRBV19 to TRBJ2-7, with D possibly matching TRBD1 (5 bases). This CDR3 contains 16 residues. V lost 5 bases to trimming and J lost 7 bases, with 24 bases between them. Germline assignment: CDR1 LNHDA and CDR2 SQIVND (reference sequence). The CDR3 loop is CASSLRQTRSSAEQYF. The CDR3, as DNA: TGTGCCAGTAGTTTACGACAGACTCGTTCCTCGGCGGAGCAGTACTTC.

The CDR3 DNA reads TGTGCCAGCAGCTTAGGACAGGGAGACGGCTACACCTTC. Translation: CASSLGQGDGYTF. The chain combines TRBV7-9 with TRBJ1-2; 7 bases are shared with TRBD1. Per germline, CDR1 SEHNR and CDR2 FQNEAQ (reference sequence). V shed 1 base and J 8 bases; nucleotides not matched to a gene: 4. CDR3 length: 13 residues.

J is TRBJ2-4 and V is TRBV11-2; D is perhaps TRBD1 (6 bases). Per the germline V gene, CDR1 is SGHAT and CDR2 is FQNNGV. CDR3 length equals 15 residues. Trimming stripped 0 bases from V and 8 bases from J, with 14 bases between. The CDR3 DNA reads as TGTGCCAGCAGCTTAGAGGGGGCGAAGATGGACATTCAGTACTTC. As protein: CASSLEGAKMDIQYF.

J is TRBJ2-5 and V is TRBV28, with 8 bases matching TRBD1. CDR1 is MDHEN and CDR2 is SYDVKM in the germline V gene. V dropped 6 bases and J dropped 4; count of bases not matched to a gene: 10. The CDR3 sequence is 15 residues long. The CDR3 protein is CASRPDRGGSETQYF. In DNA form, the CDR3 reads TGTGCCAGCAGGCCTGACAGGGGAGGTTCAGAGACCCAGTACTTC.

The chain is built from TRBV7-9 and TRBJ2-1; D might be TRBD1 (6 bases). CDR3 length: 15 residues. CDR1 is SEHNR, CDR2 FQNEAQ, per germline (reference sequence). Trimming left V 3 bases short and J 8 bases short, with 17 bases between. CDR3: CASSLGQGKSHEQFF. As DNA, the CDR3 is TGTGCCAGCAGCTTGGGGCAGGGGAAAAGCCATGAGCAGTTCTTC.

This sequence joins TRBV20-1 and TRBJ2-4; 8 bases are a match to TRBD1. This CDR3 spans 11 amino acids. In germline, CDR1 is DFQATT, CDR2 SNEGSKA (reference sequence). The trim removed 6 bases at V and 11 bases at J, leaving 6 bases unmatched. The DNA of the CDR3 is TGCAGTGCCCGTCAGGGGGCGCTTCAGTACTTC. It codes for CSARQGALQYF.

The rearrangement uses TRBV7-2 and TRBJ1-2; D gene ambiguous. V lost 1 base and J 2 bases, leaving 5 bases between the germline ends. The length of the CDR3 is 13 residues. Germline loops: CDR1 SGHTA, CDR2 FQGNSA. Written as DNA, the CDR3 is TGTGCCAGCAGCTTAGACCAGAACTATGGCTACACCTTC. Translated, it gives CASSLDQNYGYTF.

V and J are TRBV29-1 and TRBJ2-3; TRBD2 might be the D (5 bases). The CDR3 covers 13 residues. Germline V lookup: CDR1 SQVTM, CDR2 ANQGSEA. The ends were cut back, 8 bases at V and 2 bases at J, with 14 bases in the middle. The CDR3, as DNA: TGCAGCTCATTGTCGGGGTACACAGATACGCAGTATTTT. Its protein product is CSSLSGYTDTQYF.

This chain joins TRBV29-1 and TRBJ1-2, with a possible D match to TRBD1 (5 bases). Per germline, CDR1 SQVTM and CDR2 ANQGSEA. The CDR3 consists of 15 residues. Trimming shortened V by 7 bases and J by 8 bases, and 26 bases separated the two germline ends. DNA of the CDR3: TGCAGCGGCGCGAATTTCCGGGACGGGACTAGCGGCTACACCTTC. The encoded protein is CSGANFRDGTSGYTF.

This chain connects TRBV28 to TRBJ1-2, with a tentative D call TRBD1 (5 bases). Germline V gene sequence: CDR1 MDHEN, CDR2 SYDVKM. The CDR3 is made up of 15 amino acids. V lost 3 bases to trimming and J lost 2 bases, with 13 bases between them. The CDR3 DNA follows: TGTGCCAGCAGTTTGGGATGGAGGGGCAACTATGGCTACACCTTC. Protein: CASSLGWRGNYGYTF.

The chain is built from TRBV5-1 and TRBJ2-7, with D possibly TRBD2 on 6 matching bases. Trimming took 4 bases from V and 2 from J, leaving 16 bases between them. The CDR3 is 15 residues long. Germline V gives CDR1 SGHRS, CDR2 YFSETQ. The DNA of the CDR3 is TGCGCCAGCAGCCATAGGTCCGGGGAGGCCTACGAGCAGTACTTC. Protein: CASSHRSGEAYEQYF.

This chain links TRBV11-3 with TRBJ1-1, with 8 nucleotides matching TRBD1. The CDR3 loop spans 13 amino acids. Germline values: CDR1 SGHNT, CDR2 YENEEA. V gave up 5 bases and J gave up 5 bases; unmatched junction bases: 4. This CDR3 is CASSVQGGTEAFF. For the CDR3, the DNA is TGTGCCAGCAGCGTACAGGGGGGTACTGAAGCTTTCTTT.

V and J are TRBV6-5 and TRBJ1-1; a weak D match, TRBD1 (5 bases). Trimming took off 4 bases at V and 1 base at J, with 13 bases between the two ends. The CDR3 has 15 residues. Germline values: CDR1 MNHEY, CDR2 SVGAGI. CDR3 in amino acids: CASSWRLGGNTEAFF. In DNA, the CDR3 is TGTGCCAGCAGTTGGCGCCTGGGGGGGAACACTGAAGCTTTCTTT.

CDR3 sequence reads: CASSSSGGQETQYF. CDR3 nucleotides: TGCGCCAGCAGCTCTAGCGGAGGACAAGAGACCCAGTACTTC. The chain employs TRBV5-1 and TRBJ2-5; 7 nucleotides match TRBD2. In germline, CDR1 is SGHRS, CDR2 YFSETQ. The CDR3 loop spans 14 amino acids. The trim removed 3 bases at V and 2 bases at J, leaving 4 bases unmatched.

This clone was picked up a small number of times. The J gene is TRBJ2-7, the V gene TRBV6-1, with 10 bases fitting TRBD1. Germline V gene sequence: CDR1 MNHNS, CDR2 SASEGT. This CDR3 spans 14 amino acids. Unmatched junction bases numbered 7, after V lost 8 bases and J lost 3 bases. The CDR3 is CASGAGDRGYEQYF. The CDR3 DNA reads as TGTGCCAGCGGCGCGGGGGACAGGGGCTACGAGCAGTACTTC.

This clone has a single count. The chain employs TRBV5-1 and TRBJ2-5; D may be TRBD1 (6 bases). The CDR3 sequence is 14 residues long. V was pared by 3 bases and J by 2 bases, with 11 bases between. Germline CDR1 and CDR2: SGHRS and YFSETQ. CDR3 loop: CASSSRGRQETQYF. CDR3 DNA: TGCGCCAGCAGCTCCAGGGGACGACAAGAGACCCAGTACTTC.

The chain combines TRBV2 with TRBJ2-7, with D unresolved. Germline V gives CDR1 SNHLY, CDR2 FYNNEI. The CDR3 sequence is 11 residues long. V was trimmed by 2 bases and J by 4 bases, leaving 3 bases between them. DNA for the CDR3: TGTGCCAGCAGTGAATATTACGAGCAGTACTTC. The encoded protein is CASSEYYEQYF.

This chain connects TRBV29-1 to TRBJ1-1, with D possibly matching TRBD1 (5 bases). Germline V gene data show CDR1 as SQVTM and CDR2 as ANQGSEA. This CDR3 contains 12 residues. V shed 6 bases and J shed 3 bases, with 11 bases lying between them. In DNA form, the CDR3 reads TGCAGCGTCCGTGGGGCGGACACTGAAGCTTTCTTT. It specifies CSVRGADTEAFF.

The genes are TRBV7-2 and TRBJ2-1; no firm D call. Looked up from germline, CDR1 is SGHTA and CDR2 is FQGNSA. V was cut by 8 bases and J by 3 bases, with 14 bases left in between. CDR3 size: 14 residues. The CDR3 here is CASQLATGYNEQFF. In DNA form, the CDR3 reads TGTGCCAGCCAATTAGCAACCGGCTACAATGAGCAGTTCTTC.

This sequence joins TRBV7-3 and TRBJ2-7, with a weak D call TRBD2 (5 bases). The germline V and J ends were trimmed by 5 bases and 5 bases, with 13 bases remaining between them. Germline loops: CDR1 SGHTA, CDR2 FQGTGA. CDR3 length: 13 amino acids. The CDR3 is CASSPTWGDEQYF. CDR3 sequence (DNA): TGTGCCAGCAGCCCCACTTGGGGAGACGAGCAGTACTTC.

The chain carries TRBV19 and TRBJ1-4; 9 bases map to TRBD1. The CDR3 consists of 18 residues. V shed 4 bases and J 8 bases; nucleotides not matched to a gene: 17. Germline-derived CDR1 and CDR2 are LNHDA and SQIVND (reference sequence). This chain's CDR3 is CASSKPGQGLDLGEKLFF. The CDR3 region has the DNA TGTGCCAGTAGTAAACCGGGACAGGGACTTGACTTGGGGGAAAAACTGTTTTTT.

CDR3 in amino acids: CASRPGLQNTEAFF. CDR3 bases: TGTGCCAGTAGGCCGGGACTCCAGAACACTGAAGCTTTCTTT. The chain links TRBV19 to TRBJ1-1, with a possible D match to TRBD1 (5 bases). The germline V gene has CDR1 LNHDA and CDR2 SQIVND (reference sequence). Trimming cost V 6 bases and J 1 base, with 12 bases left between them. CDR3 size: 14 residues. Complete variable domain (other parts from reference TRBV19 and TRBJ1-1): DGGITQSPKYLFRKEGQNVTLSCEQNLNHDAMYWYRQDPGQGLRLIYYSQIVNDFQKGDIAEGYSVSREKKESFPLTVTSAQKNPTAFYLCASRPGLQNTEAFFGQGTRLTVV.